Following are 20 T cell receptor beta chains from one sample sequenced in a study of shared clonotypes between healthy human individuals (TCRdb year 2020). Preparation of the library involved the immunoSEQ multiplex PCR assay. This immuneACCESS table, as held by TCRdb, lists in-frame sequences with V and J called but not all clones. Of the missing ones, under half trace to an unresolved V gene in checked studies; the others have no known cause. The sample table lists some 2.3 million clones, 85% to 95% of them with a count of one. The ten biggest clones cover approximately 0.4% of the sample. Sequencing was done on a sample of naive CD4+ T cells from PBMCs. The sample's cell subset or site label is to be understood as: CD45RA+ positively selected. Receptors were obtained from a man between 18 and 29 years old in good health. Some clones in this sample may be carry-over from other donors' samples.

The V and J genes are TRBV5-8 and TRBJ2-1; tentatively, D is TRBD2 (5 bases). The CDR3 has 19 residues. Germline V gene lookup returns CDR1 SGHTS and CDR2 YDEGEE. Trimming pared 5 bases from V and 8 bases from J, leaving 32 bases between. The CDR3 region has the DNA TGTGCCAGCAGTCTGGTTCTCCGGCGCTCTAGCACAATAGAGGATGAGCAGTTCTTC. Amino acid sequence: CASSLVLRRSSTIEDEQFF.

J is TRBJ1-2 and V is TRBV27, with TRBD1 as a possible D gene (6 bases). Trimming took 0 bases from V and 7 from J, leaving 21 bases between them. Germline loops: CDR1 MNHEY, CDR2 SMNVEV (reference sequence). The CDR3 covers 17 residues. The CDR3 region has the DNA TGTGCCAGCAGTTTATCGTTCGGGTGGCCAGGGGAGGGTGGCTACACCTTC. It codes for CASSLSFGWPGEGGYTF.

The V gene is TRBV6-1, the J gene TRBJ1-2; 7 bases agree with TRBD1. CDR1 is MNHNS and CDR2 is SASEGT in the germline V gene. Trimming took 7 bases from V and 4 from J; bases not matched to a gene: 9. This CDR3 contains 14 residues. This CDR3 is CASTPTGIGYGYTF. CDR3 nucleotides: TGTGCCAGCACGCCGACAGGGATCGGCTATGGCTACACCTTC.

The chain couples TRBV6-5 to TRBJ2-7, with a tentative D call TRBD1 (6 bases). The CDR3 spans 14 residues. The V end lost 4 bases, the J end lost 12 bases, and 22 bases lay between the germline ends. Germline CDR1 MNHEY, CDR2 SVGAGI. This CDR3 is CASSSRTNREGWYF. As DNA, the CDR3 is TGTGCCAGCAGTTCCCGAACCAACAGGGAAGGTTGGTACTTC.

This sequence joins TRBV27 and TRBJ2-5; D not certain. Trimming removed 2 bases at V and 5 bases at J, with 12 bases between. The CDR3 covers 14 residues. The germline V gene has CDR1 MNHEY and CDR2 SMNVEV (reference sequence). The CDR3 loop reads CASSLMGSRETQYF. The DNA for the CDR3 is TGTGCCAGCAGTTTAATGGGCAGCCGGGAGACCCAGTACTTC.

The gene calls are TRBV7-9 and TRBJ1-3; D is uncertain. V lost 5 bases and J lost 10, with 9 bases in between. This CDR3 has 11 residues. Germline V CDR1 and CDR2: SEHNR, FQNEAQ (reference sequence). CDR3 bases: TGTGCCAGCAGCCCGAAGGAGACCATATATTTT. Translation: CASSPKETIYF. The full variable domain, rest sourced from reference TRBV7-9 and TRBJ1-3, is DTGVSQNPRHKITKRGQNVTFRCDPISEHNRLYWYRQTLGQGPEFLTYFQNEAQLEKSRLLSDRFSAERPKGSFSTLEIQRTEQGDSAMYLCASSPKETIYFGEGSWLTVV.

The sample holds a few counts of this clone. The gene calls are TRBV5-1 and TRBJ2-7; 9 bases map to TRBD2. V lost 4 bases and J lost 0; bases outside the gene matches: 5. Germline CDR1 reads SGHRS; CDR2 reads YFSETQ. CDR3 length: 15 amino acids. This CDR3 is CASSPLAGDSYEQYF. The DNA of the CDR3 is TGCGCCAGCAGCCCCTTAGCGGGGGACTCCTACGAGCAGTACTTC.

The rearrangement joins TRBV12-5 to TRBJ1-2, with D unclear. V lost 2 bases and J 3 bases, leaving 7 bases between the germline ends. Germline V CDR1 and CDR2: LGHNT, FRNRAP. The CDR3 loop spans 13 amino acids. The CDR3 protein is CASGLTGYYGYTF. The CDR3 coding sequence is TGTGCTAGTGGTTTGACGGGCTACTATGGCTACACCTTC. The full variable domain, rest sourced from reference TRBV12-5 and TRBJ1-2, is DARVTQTPRHKVTEMGQEVTMRCQPILGHNTVFWYRQTMMQGLELLAYFRNRAPLDDSGMPKDRFSAEMPDATLATLKIQPSEPRDSAVYFCASGLTGYYGYTFGSGTRLTVV.

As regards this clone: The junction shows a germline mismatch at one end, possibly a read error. The CDR3 spells CASSGNRYYSNGYTF. Here the CDR3 DNA reads TGCGCCAGCAGTGGCAACAGGTACTACTCGAATGGTTACACCTTC. The chain is built from TRBV10-1 and TRBJ1-2; possible D gene TRBD1, 5 bases. Germline CDR1 is WNHNN and CDR2 is SYGVQD (reference sequence). CDR3 size: 15 residues.

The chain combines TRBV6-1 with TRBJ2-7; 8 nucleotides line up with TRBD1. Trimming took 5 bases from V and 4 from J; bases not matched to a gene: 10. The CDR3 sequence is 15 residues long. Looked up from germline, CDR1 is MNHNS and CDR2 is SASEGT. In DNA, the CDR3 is TGTGCCAGCAGTACACGGACAGGGCTCGTATACGAGCAGTACTTC. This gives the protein CASSTRTGLVYEQYF.

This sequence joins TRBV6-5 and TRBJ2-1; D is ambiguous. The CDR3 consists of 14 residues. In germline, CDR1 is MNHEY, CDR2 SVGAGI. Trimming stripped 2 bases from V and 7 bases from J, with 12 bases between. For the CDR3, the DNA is TGTGCCAGCAGTTACGACTCTCGAACGAATGAGCAGTTCTTC. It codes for CASSYDSRTNEQFF.

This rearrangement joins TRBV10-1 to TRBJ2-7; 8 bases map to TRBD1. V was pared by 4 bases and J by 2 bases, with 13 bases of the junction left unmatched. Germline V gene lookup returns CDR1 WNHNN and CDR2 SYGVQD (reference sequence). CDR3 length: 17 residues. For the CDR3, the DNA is TGCGCCAGCAGTGGAGAAACCGTGACAGGGGATCCCTACGAGCAGTACTTC. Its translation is CASSGETVTGDPYEQYF.

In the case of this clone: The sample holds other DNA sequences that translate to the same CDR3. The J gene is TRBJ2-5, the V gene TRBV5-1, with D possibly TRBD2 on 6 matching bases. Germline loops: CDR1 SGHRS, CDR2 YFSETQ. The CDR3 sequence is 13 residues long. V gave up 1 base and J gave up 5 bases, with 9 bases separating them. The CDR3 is CASSLTGGETQYF. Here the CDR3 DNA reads TGCGCCAGCAGCTTGACTGGAGGGGAGACCCAGTACTTC.

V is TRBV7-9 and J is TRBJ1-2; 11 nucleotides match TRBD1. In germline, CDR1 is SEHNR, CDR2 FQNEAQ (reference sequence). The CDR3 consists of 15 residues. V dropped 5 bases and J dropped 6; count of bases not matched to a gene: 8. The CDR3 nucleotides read TGTGCCAGCAGCCGCCCGGGACAGGGGGTAAATGGCTACACCTTC. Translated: CASSRPGQGVNGYTF.

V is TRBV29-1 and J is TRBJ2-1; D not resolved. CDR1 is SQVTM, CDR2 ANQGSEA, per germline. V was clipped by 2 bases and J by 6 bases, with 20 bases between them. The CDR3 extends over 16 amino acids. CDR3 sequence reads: CSVENEALPLGNEQFF. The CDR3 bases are TGCAGCGTTGAAAATGAGGCCCTGCCTCTGGGCAATGAGCAGTTCTTC.

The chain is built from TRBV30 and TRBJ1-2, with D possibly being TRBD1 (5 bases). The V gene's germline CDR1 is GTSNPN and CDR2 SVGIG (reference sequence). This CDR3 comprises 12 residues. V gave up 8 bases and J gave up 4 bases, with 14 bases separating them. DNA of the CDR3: TGTGCCGGAAACCGGGGCCTCTATGGCTACACCTTC. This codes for CAGNRGLYGYTF.

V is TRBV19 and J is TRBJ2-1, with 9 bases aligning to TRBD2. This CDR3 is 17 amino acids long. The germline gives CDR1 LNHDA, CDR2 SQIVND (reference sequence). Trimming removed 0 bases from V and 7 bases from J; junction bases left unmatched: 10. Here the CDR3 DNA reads TGTGCCAGTAGTATAGACCCGCTAGCGGGAACGCGAAATGAGCAGTTCTTC. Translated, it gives CASSIDPLAGTRNEQFF.

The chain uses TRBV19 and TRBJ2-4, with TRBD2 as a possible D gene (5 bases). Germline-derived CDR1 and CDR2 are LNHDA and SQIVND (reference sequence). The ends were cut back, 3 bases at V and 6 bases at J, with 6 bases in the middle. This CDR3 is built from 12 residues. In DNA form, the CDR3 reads TGTGCCAGTAGTATCCGGGGAAACATTCAGTACTTC. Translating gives CASSIRGNIQYF.

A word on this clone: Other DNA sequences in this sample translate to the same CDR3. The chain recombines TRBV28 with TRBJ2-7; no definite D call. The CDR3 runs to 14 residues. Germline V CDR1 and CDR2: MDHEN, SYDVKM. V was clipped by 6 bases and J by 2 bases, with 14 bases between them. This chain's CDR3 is CASSPPGTAYEQYF. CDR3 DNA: TGTGCCAGCAGCCCCCCCGGCACAGCCTACGAGCAGTACTTC.

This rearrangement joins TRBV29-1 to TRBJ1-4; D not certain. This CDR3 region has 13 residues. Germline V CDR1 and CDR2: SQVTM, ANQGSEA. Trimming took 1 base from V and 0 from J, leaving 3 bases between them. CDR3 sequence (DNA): TGCAGCGTTGAAGCGACAACTAATGAAAAACTGTTTTTT. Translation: CSVEATTNEKLFF.